The rows below give T cell receptor beta chains drawn from one sample of a study of beta chain features in type 1 diabetes. Profiling relied on immunoSEQ multiplex PCR, and the TCRdb table lists in-frame clones only, not all of them. In the table there are around 710,000 clones, about an eighth of which are singletons. The sample was naive CD4+ T cells from blood. Receptor source: a man in his thirties or forties with type 1 diabetes. Each CDR3 is given with its conserved first and last residue. Each record gives: J gene, D gene, clone size, V gene, CDR3 DNA, CDR3 protein. D genes are given only for firm matches. The size field is filled for only some rows; it gives once, few, many or a size class.

j_gene: TRBJ1-4
d_gene: NA
abundance: NA
v_gene: TRBV7-9
CDR3nt: TGTGCCAGCAGCTTCCCGCGGGACGGTGAAAAACTGTTTTTT
CDR3aa: CASSFPRDGEKLFF

j_gene: TRBJ1-4
d_gene: NA
abundance: NA
v_gene: TRBV18
CDR3nt: TGTGCCAGCTCACTTACAGGGACGGGCCATGAAAAACTGTTTTTT
CDR3aa: CASSLTGTGHEKLFF

j_gene: TRBJ2-1
d_gene: TRBD1
abundance: NA
v_gene: TRBV4-2
CDR3nt: TGTGCCAGCAGTATAACATTCGGGACAGACTACAATGAGCAGTTCTTC
CDR3aa: CASSITFGTDYNEQFF

j_gene: TRBJ1-4
d_gene: NA
abundance: few
v_gene: TRBV4-3
CDR3nt: TGCGCCAGCAGCCCACAGGGTAAAGGGCCCTCGAATGAAAAACTGTTTTTT
CDR3aa: CASSPQGKGPSNEKLFF

j_gene: TRBJ2-7
d_gene: TRBD1
abundance: few
v_gene: TRBV5-1
CDR3nt: TGCGCCAGCAGCCTCGACAGGGAGCTCTACGAGCAGTACTTC
CDR3aa: CASSLDRELYEQYF

j_gene: TRBJ1-2
d_gene: NA
abundance: few
v_gene: TRBV11-2
CDR3nt: TGTGCCAGCAGTTCCCCAGGCTATTATGGCTACACCTTC
CDR3aa: CASSSPGYYGYTF

j_gene: TRBJ1-5
d_gene: NA
abundance: few
v_gene: TRBV2
CDR3nt: TGTGCCAGCAGTGCAAGGGTTAATCAGCCCCAGCATTTT
CDR3aa: CASSARVNQPQHF

j_gene: TRBJ1-2
d_gene: NA
abundance: NA
v_gene: TRBV5-4
CDR3nt: TGTGCCAGCGCCGACAGGCTTGTGGGCTATGGCTACACCTTC
CDR3aa: CASADRLVGYGYTF

j_gene: TRBJ1-6
d_gene: TRBD1
abundance: NA
v_gene: TRBV7-2
CDR3nt: TGTGCCAGCGGGACAGGGTGGAATTCACCCCTCCACTTT
CDR3aa: CASGTGWNSPLHF

j_gene: TRBJ2-3
d_gene: TRBD2
abundance: NA
v_gene: TRBV7-2
CDR3nt: TGTGCCAGCAGCCAAAGCGGGGAGGGCACAGATACGCAGTATTTT
CDR3aa: CASSQSGEGTDTQYF

j_gene: TRBJ2-4
d_gene: TRBD2
abundance: few
v_gene: TRBV5-1
CDR3nt: TGCGCCAGCAGCTCCGGGACTAGCACACACATTCAGTACTTC
CDR3aa: CASSSGTSTHIQYF

j_gene: TRBJ2-7
d_gene: NA
abundance: few
v_gene: TRBV12-5
CDR3nt: TGTGCTATCGGGACCGATGGGGTGTACGAGCAGTACTTC
CDR3aa: CAIGTDGVYEQYF

j_gene: TRBJ2-4
d_gene: TRBD2
abundance: NA
v_gene: TRBV7-2
CDR3nt: TGTGCCAGCAGCATTCTAGCGGGAAGCCAAAACATTCAGTACTTC
CDR3aa: CASSILAGSQNIQYF

j_gene: TRBJ2-1
d_gene: NA
abundance: many
v_gene: TRBV13
CDR3nt: TGTGCCAGCGACGGGGGCTCCTACAATGAGCAGTTCTTC
CDR3aa: CASDGGSYNEQFF

j_gene: TRBJ1-1
d_gene: NA
abundance: NA
v_gene: TRBV20-1
CDR3nt: TGCAGTGCCCCACAGGGTACTGAAGCTTTCTTT
CDR3aa: CSAPQGTEAFF

j_gene: TRBJ1-6
d_gene: NA
abundance: NA
v_gene: TRBV7-2
CDR3nt: TGTGCCAGCAGCTTAGATTCGGGCAGAAGACCCCTCCACTTT
CDR3aa: CASSLDSGRRPLHF